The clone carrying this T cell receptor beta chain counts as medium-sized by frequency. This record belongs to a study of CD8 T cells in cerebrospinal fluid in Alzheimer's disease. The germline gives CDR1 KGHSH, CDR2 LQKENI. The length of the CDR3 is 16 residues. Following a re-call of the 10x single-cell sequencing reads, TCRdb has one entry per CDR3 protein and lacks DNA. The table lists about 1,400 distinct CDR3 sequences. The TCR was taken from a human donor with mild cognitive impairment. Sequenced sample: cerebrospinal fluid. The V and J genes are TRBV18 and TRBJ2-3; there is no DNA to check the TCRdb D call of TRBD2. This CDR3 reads CASSQRLAGDTDTQYF.